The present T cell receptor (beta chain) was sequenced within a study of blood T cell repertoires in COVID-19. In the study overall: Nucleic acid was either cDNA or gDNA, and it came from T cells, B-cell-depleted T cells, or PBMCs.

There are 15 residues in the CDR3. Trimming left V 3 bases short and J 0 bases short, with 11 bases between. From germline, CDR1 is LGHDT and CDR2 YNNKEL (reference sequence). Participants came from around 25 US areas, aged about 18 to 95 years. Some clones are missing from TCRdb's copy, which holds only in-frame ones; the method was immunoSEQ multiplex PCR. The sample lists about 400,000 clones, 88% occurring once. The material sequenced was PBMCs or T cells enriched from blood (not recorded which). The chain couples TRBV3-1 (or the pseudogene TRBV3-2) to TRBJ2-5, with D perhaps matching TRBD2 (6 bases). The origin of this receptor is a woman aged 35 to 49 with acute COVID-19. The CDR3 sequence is CASSQDYLNQETQYF. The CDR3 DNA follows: TGTGCCAGCAGCCAGGACTACCTGAACCAAGAGACCCAGTACTTC.